This T cell receptor (beta chain) comes out of a study of T cells after yellow fever vaccination. CDR1 is SGHRS, CDR2 YFSETQ, per germline. Trimming removed 6 bases from V and 6 bases from J; junction bases left unmatched: 12. This CDR3 is built from 15 residues. Findings of the study overall: There was a small share of clonotypes that showed up in both the CD4 and CD8 compartments.

By share, this clonotype ranks as medium-sized (0.01 to 0.1%). TCRdb reanalysed the 5' RACE reads using MiXCR and keeps one entry per CDR3 protein. The sample holds approximately 10,000 distinct CDR3 sequences, approximately 5.3% seen once. This receptor was identified in a man aged 30 to 39 who received the YFV17D yellow fever vaccine. The sequenced sample was PBMCs, either bulk or a sorted T-cell subset (CD4+, CD8+, memory, or dextramer-sorted; not recorded which), obtained on the day of the yellow fever booster vaccination. The rearrangement links TRBV5-1 to TRBJ2-3; 8 positions agree with TRBD2. CDR3 amino acids: CASNPSAGVPDTQYF. The CDR3 DNA follows: TGCGCCAGCAACCCGTCAGCGGGAGTCCCGGATACGCAGTATTTT.